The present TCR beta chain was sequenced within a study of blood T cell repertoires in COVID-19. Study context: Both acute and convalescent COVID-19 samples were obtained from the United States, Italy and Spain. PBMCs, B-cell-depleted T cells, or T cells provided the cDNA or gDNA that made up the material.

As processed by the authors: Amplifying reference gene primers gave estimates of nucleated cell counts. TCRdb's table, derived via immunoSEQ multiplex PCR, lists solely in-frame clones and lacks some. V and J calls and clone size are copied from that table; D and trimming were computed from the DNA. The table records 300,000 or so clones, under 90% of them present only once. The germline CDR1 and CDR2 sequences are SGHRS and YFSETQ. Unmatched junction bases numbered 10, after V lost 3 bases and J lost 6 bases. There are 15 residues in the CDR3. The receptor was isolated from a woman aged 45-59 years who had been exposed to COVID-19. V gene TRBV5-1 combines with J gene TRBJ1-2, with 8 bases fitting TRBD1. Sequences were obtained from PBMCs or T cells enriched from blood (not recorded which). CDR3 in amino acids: CASSSQPRGQDGYTF. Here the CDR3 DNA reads TGCGCCAGCAGCTCTCAACCCAGGGGGCAGGATGGCTACACCTTC.